Below are 28 T cell receptor beta chains sequenced from a single sample in a study of identifying expanded T cells in peripheral blood. Here immunoSEQ multiplex PCR was the method, and the copy in TCRdb shows in-frame clones only, minus some. The sample consists of just over 90,000 clones, 88% of them appearing once. The sample was blood. The receptors shown here come from a person aged 18 to 75 in good health.

This chain connects TRBV15 to TRBJ1-5; D is unclear. Germline V gene lookup returns CDR1 LNHNV and CDR2 YYDKDF (reference sequence). CDR3 length: 12 amino acids. Trimming shortened V by 0 bases and J by 3 bases, and 0 bases separated the two germline ends. CDR3 bases: TGTGCCACCAGCAGAGACAATCAGCCCCAGCATTTT. Residues: CATSRDNQPQHF.

This clone has a single count. The genes are TRBV2 and TRBJ1-2, with D perhaps matching TRBD1 (5 bases). CDR1 and CDR2 (germline): SNHLY, FYNNEI. Trimming removed 6 bases at V and 5 bases at J, with 10 bases between. The length of the CDR3 is 12 residues. CDR3 loop: CASSPGGYGYTF. As DNA, the CDR3 is TGTGCCAGCAGCCCGGGGGGGTATGGCTACACCTTC. The whole variable domain, filled in from reference TRBV2 and TRBJ1-2, reads EPEVTQTPSHQVTQMGQEVILRCVPISNHLYFYWYRQILGQKVEFLVSFYNNEISEKSEIFDDQFSVERPDGSNFTLKIRSTKLEDSAMYFCASSPGGYGYTFGSGTRLTVV.

The chain combines TRBV5-1 with TRBJ2-3, with TRBD1 identical over 7 bases. This CDR3 comprises 17 residues. Germline lookup yields CDR1 SGHRS and CDR2 YFSETQ. Trimming cost V 0 bases and J 4 bases; bases outside gene matches: 11. The CDR3 is CASSLEGASPMPDTQYF. Written as DNA, the CDR3 is TGCGCCAGCAGCTTGGAGGGGGCTAGCCCTATGCCAGATACGCAGTATTTT.

CDR3 nucleotide sequence: TGTGCCAGCAGCTTAGTTTCCTCCGTCTACAATGAGCAGTTCTTC. This codes for CASSLVSSVYNEQFF. The rearrangement uses TRBV7-8 and TRBJ2-1; D remains unclear. The CDR3 is made up of 15 amino acids. V was clipped by 1 base and J by 3 bases, with 10 bases between them. CDR1 and CDR2 from the germline V gene are SGHVS and FQNEAQ.

The chain joins TRBV18 to TRBJ1-1; the D gene is possibly TRBD1 (5 bases). V was shortened by 5 bases and J by 2 bases, with 15 bases between the two germline ends. The CDR3 runs 15 residues. The germline V gene has CDR1 KGHSH and CDR2 LQKENI. In DNA, the CDR3 is TGTGCCAGCTCAATCGGGGCAGGAGACAACACTGAAGCTTTCTTT. Translating it yields CASSIGAGDNTEAFF.

The rearrangement joins TRBV18 to TRBJ1-1, with D perhaps TRBD1 (6 bases). This CDR3 contains 12 residues. V lost 2 bases to trimming and J lost 6 bases, with 7 bases between them. Germline CDR1 is KGHSH and CDR2 is LQKENI. The CDR3 sequence: CASSPGGSEAFF. CDR3 nucleotides: TGTGCCAGCTCACCAGGGGGCTCTGAAGCTTTCTTT.

This chain links TRBV10-3 with TRBJ2-3, with 7 positions matching TRBD2. Germline values: CDR1 ENHRY, CDR2 SYGVKD. This CDR3 is built from 13 residues. V gave up 10 bases and J gave up 5 bases; unmatched junction bases: 9. CDR3 bases: TGTGCCACCGGACTAGAATTAAGAGATACGCAGTATTTT. It is translated as CATGLELRDTQYF.

The chain couples TRBV5-8 to TRBJ1-5; D remains unclear. V was trimmed by 0 bases and J by 11 bases, leaving 6 bases between them. The CDR3 spans 11 residues. CDR1 is SGHTS and CDR2 is YDEGEE in the germline V gene. The CDR3 protein is CASSLVWSQHF. CDR3 nucleotides: TGTGCCAGCAGCTTGGTTTGGTCCCAGCATTTT.

The sample holds a few counts of this clone. This chain uses TRBV5-1 with TRBJ1-5; 7 bases agree with TRBD1. The CDR3 is 14 residues long. Germline CDR1 and CDR2: SGHRS and YFSETQ. Trimming removed 4 bases from V and 4 bases from J; junction bases left unmatched: 5. CDR3 coding DNA: TGCGCCAGCAGCGCGACAGGGTCTAATCAGCCCCAGCATTTT. Its protein is CASSATGSNQPQHF.

The CDR3 nucleotides read TGTGCCAGCAGTTCCCGACTAGCGGGGATGAATACGCAGTATTTT. Its protein is CASSSRLAGMNTQYF. The rearrangement links TRBV27 to TRBJ2-3; 11 bases are a match to TRBD2. Germline-derived CDR1 and CDR2 are MNHEY and SMNVEV (reference sequence). The CDR3 is 15 amino acids. V dropped 4 bases and J dropped 7; count of bases not matched to a gene: 7.

The chain uses TRBV13 and TRBJ1-1; possible D gene TRBD1, 5 bases. Trimming removed 0 bases at V and 10 bases at J, with 9 bases between. Germline assignment: CDR1 PRHDT and CDR2 FYEKMQ (reference sequence). This CDR3 is 12 amino acids long. The CDR3 is CASSLGSRGAFF. The CDR3 bases are TGTGCCAGCAGCTTAGGCTCTAGGGGAGCTTTCTTT.

V and J are TRBV15 and TRBJ1-1; D call uncertain. With 0 bases removed from V and 5 bases from J, the gap between germline ends came to 7 bases. Per the germline V gene, CDR1 is LNHNV and CDR2 is YYDKDF (reference sequence). The CDR3 has 13 amino acids. The CDR3 coding sequence is TGTGCCACCAGCAGAGATAGGATAACTGAAGCTTTCTTT. Protein: CATSRDRITEAFF.

The chain employs TRBV29-1 and TRBJ1-2; 7 positions match TRBD1. This CDR3 comprises 14 residues. Unmatched junction bases numbered 8, after V lost 6 bases and J lost 1 base. Germline V CDR1 and CDR2: SQVTM, ANQGSEA. As DNA, the CDR3 is TGCAGCGTCCAAGGGGGCGGCGGTAACTATGGCTACACCTTC. Protein: CSVQGGGGNYGYTF.

The DNA of the CDR3 is TGTGCCAGCAGCTTGGGGGAGAACTATGGCTACACCTTC. Translation: CASSLGENYGYTF. The V call is TRBV11-2, the J call TRBJ1-2; possible D gene TRBD1, 5 bases. CDR1 SGHAT and CDR2 FQNNGV come from the germline V gene. CDR3 length: 13 residues. Trimming took 3 bases from V and 2 from J, leaving 7 bases between them.

This chain connects TRBV4-2 to TRBJ2-3; a weak D match, TRBD2 (6 bases). CDR3 length: 15 amino acids. The V end was cut by 4 bases, the J end by 2 bases, with 13 bases between. Germline V gene sequence: CDR1 LGHNA, CDR2 YNFKEQ. CDR3 in DNA: TGTGCCAGCAGCCTCCGCGGGGTAAACACAGATACGCAGTATTTT. It codes for CASSLRGVNTDTQYF.

This clone was recorded once. The chain recombines TRBV9 with TRBJ2-1, with 11 bases that match TRBD2. The germline V gene has CDR1 SGDLS and CDR2 YYNGEE. The CDR3 is made up of 15 amino acids. V gave up 3 bases and J gave up 4 bases; unmatched junction bases: 3. The CDR3 here is CASSATSGKYNEQFF. The CDR3 coding sequence is TGTGCCAGCAGCGCGACTAGCGGGAAGTACAATGAGCAGTTCTTC.

This clone is labeled medium-sized. This sequence joins TRBV27 and TRBJ2-7; D gene ambiguous. Germline CDR1 MNHEY, CDR2 SMNVEV (reference sequence). The CDR3 loop spans 13 amino acids. V was clipped by 6 bases and J by 5 bases, with 14 bases between them. For the CDR3, the DNA is TGTGCCAGCAGCCCCAGCTCGGTCCACGAGCAGTACTTC. Encoded protein: CASSPSSVHEQYF.

The gene calls are TRBV7-3 and TRBJ2-2; maybe TRBD1 (6 bases). Trimming took off 5 bases at V and 0 bases at J, with 13 bases between the two ends. Germline assignment: CDR1 SGHTA and CDR2 FQGTGA. CDR3 length: 16 residues. The CDR3 reads CASSPKGVTNTGELFF. CDR3 bases: TGTGCCAGCAGCCCTAAGGGGGTAACGAACACCGGGGAGCTGTTTTTT.

The V and J genes are TRBV28 and TRBJ2-2, with 9 bases fitting TRBD1. This CDR3 comprises 16 residues. The germline V gene encodes CDR1 MDHEN and CDR2 SYDVKM. J lost 3 bases, V lost 2 bases, and 4 bases had no gene match. In nucleotides, the CDR3 is TGTGCCAGCAGTTTACCGAGGACAGGGGACACCGGGGAGCTGTTTTTT. Encoded protein: CASSLPRTGDTGELFF. The full variable domain, rest sourced from reference TRBV28 and TRBJ2-2, is DVKVTQSSRYLVKRTGEKVFLECVQDMDHENMFWYRQDPGLGLRLIYFSYDVKMKEKGDIPEGYSVSREKKERFSLILESASTNQTSMYLCASSLPRTGDTGELFFGEGSRLTVL.

The chain uses TRBV5-1 and TRBJ1-6; tentatively, D is TRBD1 (6 bases). Deletions cut 1 base from V and 2 bases from J, with 19 bases between. Germline V CDR1 and CDR2: SGHRS, YFSETQ. The length of the CDR3 is 19 residues. In DNA, the CDR3 is TGCGCCAGCAGCTTGACCGACACTAAGGGGGTCCCCTATAATTCACCCCTCCACTTT. This gives the protein CASSLTDTKGVPYNSPLHF.

This clone was recorded a few times. The chain uses TRBV4-3 and TRBJ2-5; 10 nucleotides line up with TRBD2. The V gene end was trimmed by 2 bases and the J gene end by 5 bases; junction bases not matched to a gene: 11. The CDR3 loop spans 17 amino acids. Germline V gene lookup returns CDR1 LGHNA and CDR2 YSLEER. CDR3 bases: TGCGCCAGCAGCCAACAGACTAGCGGGCTGGGTGCGGAGACCCAGTACTTC. Translating it yields CASSQQTSGLGAETQYF.

The gene calls are TRBV25-1 and TRBJ1-5; no clear D. The CDR3 runs to 13 residues. V was shortened by 6 bases and J by 4 bases, with 10 bases between the two germline ends. Germline CDR1 is MGHDK and CDR2 is SYGVNS. Written as DNA, the CDR3 is TGTGCCAGCAGAGGGATAGGGAATCAGCCCCAGCATTTT. Protein sequence: CASRGIGNQPQHF.

The V call is TRBV9, the J call TRBJ2-1; 9 positions agree with TRBD2. The CDR3 covers 13 residues. V gave up 1 base and J gave up 9 bases; unmatched junction bases: 2. Germline CDR1 is SGDLS and CDR2 is YYNGEE. The chain's CDR3 is CASSVSSGIEQFF. In nucleotides, the CDR3 is TGTGCCAGCAGCGTATCTAGCGGGATTGAGCAGTTCTTC.

The DNA for the CDR3 is TGTGCCAGTAGAGATAGAGGAGGCTACACCTTC. The encoded protein is CASRDRGGYTF. The chain is built from TRBV19 and TRBJ1-2, with unresolved D. This CDR3 has 11 amino acids. V was shortened by 6 bases and J by 8 bases, with 10 bases between the two germline ends. Germline CDR1 reads LNHDA; CDR2 reads SQIVND (reference sequence).

This rearrangement joins TRBV10-3 to TRBJ1-5, with D uncertain. Germline-derived CDR1 and CDR2 are ENHRY and SYGVKD. V was cut by 6 bases and J by 4 bases, with 13 bases left in between. The CDR3 consists of 14 residues. As DNA, the CDR3 is TGTGCCATCAGCGCCGCGGATGGAAATCAGCCCCAGCATTTT. Protein: CAISAADGNQPQHF.

This sequence joins TRBV9 and TRBJ2-5, with D uncertain. This CDR3 has 14 residues. V dropped 0 bases and J dropped 5 bases, with 11 bases sitting between them. Germline CDR1 SGDLS, CDR2 YYNGEE. The CDR3 sequence: CASSVDPLRETQYF. CDR3 DNA sequence: TGTGCCAGCAGCGTAGATCCCCTGAGGGAGACCCAGTACTTC.

The chain has TRBV2 and TRBJ1-3; no clear D gene. Germline V gene data show CDR1 as SNHLY and CDR2 as FYNNEI. The CDR3 has 14 residues. Trimming shortened V by 3 bases and J by 1 base, and 7 bases separated the two germline ends. The DNA of the CDR3 is TGTGCCAGCAGTGACAGGCTATCTGGAAACACCATATATTTT. It encodes CASSDRLSGNTIYF. Full variable domain (remainder filled in from reference TRBV2 and TRBJ1-3): EPEVTQTPSHQVTQMGQEVILRCVPISNHLYFYWYRQILGQKVEFLVSFYNNEISEKSEIFDDQFSVERPDGSNFTLKIRSTKLEDSAMYFCASSDRLSGNTIYFGEGSWLTVV.

The genes are TRBV5-4 and TRBJ2-7; 9 bases fit TRBD2. This CDR3 spans 15 amino acids. J lost 5 bases, V lost 4 bases, and 10 bases had no gene match. Germline CDR1 reads SGHNT; CDR2 reads YYREEE (reference sequence). CDR3 DNA sequence: TGTGCCAGCAGCCCCGGGACTAGCAGGAATAACGAGCAGTACTTC. Residues: CASSPGTSRNNEQYF.